This is a list of T cell receptor beta chains from one sample in a study of OX40 agonist ivuxolimab in advanced cancers. The protocol was immunoSEQ multiplex PCR, while the TCRdb copy is restricted to in-frame clones and leaves out a portion. The data show under 45,000 clones, just under 75% seen once. Source: CD4+ or CD8+ T cells sorted from blood, taken in a trial of the OX40 agonist ivuxolimab. These receptors were obtained from an adult with an advanced solid tumor such as melanoma, head and neck, liver or kidney cancer. Each CDR3 is given with its conserved first and last residue. Fields, in order: clone size, J gene, CDR3 length, V gene, D gene, CDR3 DNA, CDR3 protein. The D gene is left open where the match is weak. Clone size is not always given. Where it is, it says once, few, many or a class for expanded clones.

size: -
J: TRBJ1-3
length: 18
V: TRBV12-2
D: -
DNA: TGTGCAAGTCGCCGACCACTACGTAACAGGGAAACCGGAAACACCATATATTTT
CDR3: CASRRPLRNRETGNTIYF

size: medium-sized
J: TRBJ1-2
length: 13
V: TRBV5-8
D: -
DNA: TGTGCCAGCAGCTTCCCCAGCAGCTATGGCTACACCTTC
CDR3: CASSFPSSYGYTF

size: few
J: TRBJ1-2
length: 13
V: TRBV6-6
D: -
DNA: TGTGCCAGCAGTTACGACGGGGTGAATGGCTACACCTTC
CDR3: CASSYDGVNGYTF

size: once
J: TRBJ1-2
length: 14
V: TRBV2
D: TRBD1
DNA: TGTGCCAGCATAGATGGGGACAGGGGGCGAGGCTACACCTTC
CDR3: CASIDGDRGRGYTF

size: -
J: TRBJ1-2
length: 14
V: TRBV7-2
D: -
DNA: TGTGCCAGCAGCTCACGTGACTTTAACTATGGCTACACCTTC
CDR3: CASSSRDFNYGYTF

size: -
J: TRBJ1-5
length: 14
V: TRBV12-5
D: -
DNA: TGTGCTAGTGGAACACCCGACGGGATCCAGCCCCAGCATTTT
CDR3: CASGTPDGIQPQHF

size: -
J: TRBJ1-2
length: 16
V: TRBV6-5
D: -
DNA: TGTGCCAGCAGTTATCTAGGGGGACGGGCTAACTATGGCTACACCTTC
CDR3: CASSYLGGRANYGYTF

size: -
J: TRBJ2-2
length: 14
V: TRBV7-8
D: -
DNA: TGTGCCAGCAGCTTAGACAGAGCCACCGGGGAGCTGTTTTTT
CDR3: CASSLDRATGELFF

size: few
J: TRBJ2-1
length: 15
V: TRBV5-6
D: TRBD2
DNA: TGTGCCAGCAGAGCGGGAAGGGGCTCCTACAATGAGCAGTTCTTC
CDR3: CASRAGRGSYNEQFF

size: few
J: TRBJ1-1
length: 15
V: TRBV7-2
D: -
DNA: TGTGCCAGCACCAGAGCCAAGATAATGAACACTGAAGCTTTCTTT
CDR3: CASTRAKIMNTEAFF

size: -
J: TRBJ2-2
length: 15
V: TRBV30
D: TRBD2
DNA: TGTGCCTGGACCTATCCGGGGGGGAACACCGGGGAGCTGTTTTTT
CDR3: CAWTYPGGNTGELFF

size: -
J: TRBJ2-7
length: 14
V: TRBV27
D: -
DNA: TGTGCCAGCAGTTTGTCAGGCCTCTCCTACGAGCAGTACTTC
CDR3: CASSLSGLSYEQYF

size: -
J: TRBJ1-5
length: 14
V: TRBV4-1
D: TRBD1
DNA: TGCGCCAGCAGCCACGACAGGGTTGATCAGCCCCAGCATTTT
CDR3: CASSHDRVDQPQHF

size: -
J: TRBJ1-1
length: 13
V: TRBV13
D: -
DNA: TGTGCCAACAGCGTCCGGGGACGTACTGAAGCTTTCTTT
CDR3: CANSVRGRTEAFF

size: -
J: TRBJ1-4
length: 15
V: TRBV7-3
D: -
DNA: TGTGCCAGCAGACCTACAGGTGCAACTAATGAAAAACTGTTTTTT
CDR3: CASRPTGATNEKLFF

size: -
J: TRBJ1-2
length: 15
V: TRBV5-4
D: TRBD1
DNA: TGTGCCAGCAGCTTGGCAGACAGGGCTTTTGAGGGCTACACCTTC
CDR3: CASSLADRAFEGYTF

size: -
J: TRBJ2-2
length: 15
V: TRBV5-1
D: -
DNA: TGCGCCAGCAGCTTGTCTCCCGGGGTCACCGGGGAGCTGTTTTTT
CDR3: CASSLSPGVTGELFF

size: -
J: TRBJ2-3
length: 12
V: TRBV7-9
D: -
DNA: TGTGCCAGCAGCTCGGTCGGAGATACGCAGTATTTT
CDR3: CASSSVGDTQYF

size: -
J: TRBJ2-1
length: 15
V: TRBV7-2
D: TRBD2
DNA: TGTGCCAGCAGCTCTGGACTAGTAAGATACAATGAGCAGTTCTTC
CDR3: CASSSGLVRYNEQFF

size: -
J: TRBJ1-2
length: 11
V: TRBV5-6
D: -
DNA: TGTGCCAGCAGCCCCGGGGGGGGCTACACCTTC
CDR3: CASSPGGGYTF

size: -
J: TRBJ1-2
length: 15
V: TRBV7-9
D: -
DNA: TGTGCCAGCAGCTTAGTATGGCCTTTTGTCTATGGCTACACCTTC
CDR3: CASSLVWPFVYGYTF

size: few
J: TRBJ1-5
length: 13
V: TRBV28
D: -
DNA: TGTGCCAGCAGTTTAACAGGGAAACAGCCCCAGCATTTT
CDR3: CASSLTGKQPQHF

size: -
J: TRBJ1-1
length: 14
V: TRBV19
D: -
DNA: TGTGCCAGTAGGGAAGGGGGGTGGAACACTGAAGCTTTCTTT
CDR3: CASREGGWNTEAFF

size: few
J: TRBJ1-3
length: 15
V: TRBV5-1
D: TRBD1
DNA: TGCGCCAGCAGCTTGGATGGGACAGACGGAAACACCATATATTTT
CDR3: CASSLDGTDGNTIYF

size: -
J: TRBJ1-3
length: 14
V: TRBV6-5
D: -
DNA: TGTGCCAGCAGGATGGACAGCTCTGGAAACACCATATATTTT
CDR3: CASRMDSSGNTIYF

size: -
J: TRBJ1-1
length: 12
V: TRBV6-5
D: TRBD1
DNA: TGTGCCAGCAGTGACGCAGGGGGCTTAGCTTTCTTT
CDR3: CASSDAGGLAFF

size: -
J: TRBJ1-6
length: 15
V: TRBV19
D: TRBD1
DNA: TGTGCCAGTAGCGATACGACAGGGATAAACTCACCCCTCCACTTT
CDR3: CASSDTTGINSPLHF

size: -
J: TRBJ2-7
length: 16
V: TRBV4-2
D: TRBD1
DNA: TGTGCCAGCAGCCAAGCCCCGACAGGGGTTCTGTACGAGCAGTACTTC
CDR3: CASSQAPTGVLYEQYF

size: -
J: TRBJ2-2
length: 16
V: TRBV9
D: TRBD1
DNA: TGTGCCAGCAGCGTAGAAGGGGGCGCTGGCACCGGGGAGCTGTTTTTT
CDR3: CASSVEGGAGTGELFF

size: -
J: TRBJ2-5
length: 12
V: TRBV2
D: -
DNA: TGTGCCAGCAGTTCCTTACAAGAGACCCAGTACTTC
CDR3: CASSSLQETQYF

size: -
J: TRBJ2-1
length: 14
V: TRBV11-2
D: TRBD2
DNA: TGTGCCAGCAGCTGGAGCGGGGGGGCCAATGAGCAGTTCTTC
CDR3: CASSWSGGANEQFF

size: once
J: TRBJ2-5
length: 15
V: TRBV19
D: TRBD1
DNA: TGTGCCAGTAGTATCAACAGGGGGCGCCAAGAGACCCAGTACTTC
CDR3: CASSINRGRQETQYF

size: -
J: TRBJ2-3
length: 15
V: TRBV6-5
D: -
DNA: TGTGCCAGCAGTTACTCTCCAGCTGGCACAGATACGCAGTATTTT
CDR3: CASSYSPAGTDTQYF

size: -
J: TRBJ2-3
length: 13
V: TRBV10-1
D: -
DNA: TGCGCCAGCAGTGGCGGGAGCACAGATACGCAGTATTTT
CDR3: CASSGGSTDTQYF

size: -
J: TRBJ1-6
length: 15
V: TRBV6-1
D: -
DNA: TGTGCCAGCTTCATACGGGGAGGCTATAATTCACCCCTCCACTTT
CDR3: CASFIRGGYNSPLHF

size: -
J: TRBJ1-5
length: 15
V: TRBV19
D: -
DNA: TGTGCCAGTAGTATCCAAGTGGCCGCGGGTCAGCCCCAGCATTTT
CDR3: CASSIQVAAGQPQHF

size: -
J: TRBJ1-2
length: 14
V: TRBV13
D: TRBD1
DNA: TGTGCCAGCAGCTCCGGACAGGGGAACTATGGCTACACCTTC
CDR3: CASSSGQGNYGYTF

size: -
J: TRBJ1-6
length: 14
V: TRBV2
D: -
DNA: TGTGCCAGCAGGACCGAGGGATCCAATTCACCCCTCCACTTT
CDR3: CASRTEGSNSPLHF

size: once
J: TRBJ2-5
length: 12
V: TRBV6-1
D: -
DNA: TGTGCCAGCAGTGAGCAGAAAGAGACCCAGTACTTC
CDR3: CASSEQKETQYF

size: -
J: TRBJ2-6
length: 21
V: TRBV19
D: -
DNA: TGTGCCAGTAGTAGGTTGTGTTCCACACACCCCAAATTCACTGGGGCCAACGTCCTGACTTTC
CDR3: CASSRLCSTHPKFTGANVLTF

size: -
J: TRBJ1-6
length: 13
V: TRBV5-1
D: -
DNA: TGCGCCACCAAATCGGAGAAGGGTTCACCCCTCCACTTT
CDR3: CATKSEKGSPLHF

size: few
J: TRBJ1-6
length: 14
V: TRBV30
D: TRBD1
DNA: TGTGCCTGGAGTGCAACACAGGGGAGGTCACCCCTCCACTTT
CDR3: CAWSATQGRSPLHF

size: -
J: TRBJ2-7
length: 11
V: TRBV29-1
D: -
DNA: TGCAGCGCCGTCCGAGGCTACGAGCAGTACTTC
CDR3: CSAVRGYEQYF

size: few
J: TRBJ1-2
length: 11
V: TRBV5-6
D: -
DNA: TGTGCCAGCAGCTTGTATGGGGCGCCCACCTTC
CDR3: CASSLYGAPTF

size: -
J: TRBJ1-1
length: 17
V: TRBV5-1
D: -
DNA: TGCGCCAGCAGCCCGGAGGAGGCAGGGTGGAGAAACACTGAAGCTTTCTTT
CDR3: CASSPEEAGWRNTEAFF

size: once
J: TRBJ1-6
length: 18
V: TRBV11-2
D: -
DNA: TGTGCCAGCAGCTCGGCTAGGGCGGGGCTTCGGTCGAATTCACCCCTCCACTTT
CDR3: CASSSARAGLRSNSPLHF

size: -
J: TRBJ1-2
length: 13
V: TRBV27
D: -
DNA: TGTGCCAGCAGTTTGGCGGTTAACTATGGCTACACCTTC
CDR3: CASSLAVNYGYTF

size: few
J: TRBJ1-1
length: 18
V: TRBV12-5
D: TRBD1
DNA: TGTGCTAGTGGCCAAGTGCTCGCGGACAGGGAGCAGAACACTGAAGCTTTCTTT
CDR3: CASGQVLADREQNTEAFF

size: -
J: TRBJ2-3
length: 15
V: TRBV7-2
D: -
DNA: TGTGCCAGCAGCTTAGCGGGGTCTAGCACAGATACGCAGTATTTT
CDR3: CASSLAGSSTDTQYF

size: -
J: TRBJ1-5
length: 16
V: TRBV2
D: -
DNA: TGTGCCAGCAGTGCGCGGCGTCGGGGGGTGGATCAGCCCCAGCATTTT
CDR3: CASSARRRGVDQPQHF